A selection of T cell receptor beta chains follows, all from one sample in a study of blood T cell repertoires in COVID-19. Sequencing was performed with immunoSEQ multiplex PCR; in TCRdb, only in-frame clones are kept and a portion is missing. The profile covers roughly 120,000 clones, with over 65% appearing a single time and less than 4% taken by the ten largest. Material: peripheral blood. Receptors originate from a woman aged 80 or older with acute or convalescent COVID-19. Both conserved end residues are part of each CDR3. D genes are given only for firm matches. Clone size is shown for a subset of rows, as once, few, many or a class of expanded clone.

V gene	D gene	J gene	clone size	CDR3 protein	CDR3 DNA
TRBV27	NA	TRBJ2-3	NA	CASSGAGFGTDTQYF	TGTGCCAGCAGTGGGGCAGGGTTCGGGACAGATACGCAGTATTTT
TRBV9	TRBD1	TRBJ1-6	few	CASSLGQDSPLHF	TGTGCCAGCAGCTTAGGACAGGATTCACCCCTCCACTTT
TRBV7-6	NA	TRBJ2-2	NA	CASRRDRGSTGELFF	TGTGCCAGCAGACGAGACAGAGGTAGCACCGGGGAGCTGTTTTTT
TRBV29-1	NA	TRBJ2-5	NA	CSVEHPRETQYF	TGCAGCGTTGAACACCCGCGAGAGACCCAGTACTTC
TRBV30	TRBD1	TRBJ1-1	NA	CAWSRDRGFGEAFF	TGTGCCTGGAGTCGGGACAGGGGGTTTGGTGAAGCTTTCTTT
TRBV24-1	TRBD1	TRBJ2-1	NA	CATSDRGQGGYNEQFF	TGTGCCACCAGTGACCGGGGACAGGGAGGCTACAATGAGCAGTTCTTC
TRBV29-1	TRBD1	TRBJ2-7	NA	CSVGTAYEQYF	TGCAGCGTCGGGACAGCCTACGAGCAGTACTTC
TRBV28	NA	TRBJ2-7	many	CASSLESRFSLTYEQYF	TGTGCCAGCAGTTTGGAATCCAGGTTCTCTCTAACCTACGAGCAGTACTTC
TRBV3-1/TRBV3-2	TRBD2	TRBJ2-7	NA	CASSPGGGGEQYF	TGTGCCAGCAGCCCCGGGGGGGGTGGGGAGCAGTACTTC
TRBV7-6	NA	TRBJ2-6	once	CASSSDGSSGANVLTF	TGTGCCAGCAGCTCTGACGGGAGCTCTGGGGCCAACGTCCTGACTTTC
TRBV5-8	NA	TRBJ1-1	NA	CASSRRFAEAFF	TGTGCCAGCAGCCGCAGGTTCGCTGAAGCTTTCTTT
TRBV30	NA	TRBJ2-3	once	CAWSVGLADSTDTQYF	TGTGCCTGGAGTGTAGGTCTAGCCGATAGCACAGATACGCAGTATTTT
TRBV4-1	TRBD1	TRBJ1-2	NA	CASSQTFPGDRSYGYTF	TGCGCCAGCAGCCAAACTTTCCCCGGGGACAGGAGCTATGGCTACACCTTC
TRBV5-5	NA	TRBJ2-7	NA	CASSRDGGPLYEQYF	TGTGCCAGCAGCAGGGACGGGGGGCCCCTCTACGAGCAGTACTTC
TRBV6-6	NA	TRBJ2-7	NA	CASSQGGWVKFSYEQYF	TGTGCCAGCAGTCAGGGGGGGTGGGTAAAATTCTCCTACGAGCAGTACTTC
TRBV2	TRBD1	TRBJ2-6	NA	CASRPGTVSSGANVLTF	TGTGCCAGCAGACCCGGGACAGTTAGCTCTGGGGCCAACGTCCTGACTTTC
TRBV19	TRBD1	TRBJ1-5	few	CASRLGTGSNQPQHF	TGTGCCAGTAGGTTAGGGACAGGAAGCAATCAGCCCCAGCATTTT
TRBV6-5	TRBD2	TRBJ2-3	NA	CASSYASGTGLDTQYF	TGTGCCAGCAGTTACGCTAGCGGGACGGGGCTAGATACGCAGTATTTT
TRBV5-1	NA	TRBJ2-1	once	CASSNRDIASYNEQFF	TGCGCCAGCAGCAACCGGGACATCGCCTCCTACAATGAGCAGTTCTTC
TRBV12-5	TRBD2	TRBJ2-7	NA	CASGPGLAGNEQYF	TGTGCTAGTGGCCCGGGACTAGCGGGGAACGAGCAGTACTTC
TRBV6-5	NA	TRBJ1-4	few	CASRPDGGVGEKLFF	TGTGCCAGCAGGCCCGACGGAGGGGTTGGTGAAAAACTGTTTTTT
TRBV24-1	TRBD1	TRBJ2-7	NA	CATSGVGTGADEQYF	TGTGCCACCAGTGGGGTAGGGACAGGGGCGGACGAGCAGTACTTC
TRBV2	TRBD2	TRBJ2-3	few	CASNRASGGADTQYF	TGTGCCAGCAACCGGGCCAGCGGGGGGGCGGATACGCAGTATTTT
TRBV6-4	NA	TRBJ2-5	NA	CASSENGILGETQYF	TGTGCCAGCAGTGAAAACGGGATCCTTGGAGAGACCCAGTACTTC
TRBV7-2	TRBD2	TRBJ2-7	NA	CASSYLAGVEQYF	TGTGCCAGCAGCTACCTAGCGGGAGTTGAGCAGTACTTC
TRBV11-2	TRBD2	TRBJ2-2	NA	CASSFSSGIGGELFF	TGTGCCAGCAGCTTCTCTAGCGGGATTGGCGGGGAGCTGTTTTTT
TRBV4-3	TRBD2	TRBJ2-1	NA	CASSLIAGVRYSYNEQFF	TGCGCCAGCAGCCTCATAGCGGGAGTGCGCTACTCCTACAATGAGCAGTTCTTC
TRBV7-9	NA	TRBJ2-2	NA	CATEDANTGELFF	TGTGCCACCGAGGATGCGAACACCGGGGAGCTGTTTTTT
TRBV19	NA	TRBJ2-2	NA	CASGVTGLTGELFF	TGTGCCAGTGGGGTAACGGGATTGACCGGGGAGCTGTTTTTT
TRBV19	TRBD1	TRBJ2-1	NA	CASSAATGDLYNEQFF	TGTGCCAGTAGTGCCGCGACAGGGGATCTGTACAATGAGCAGTTCTTC
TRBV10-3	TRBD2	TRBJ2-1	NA	CATTKPPLAGGNEQFF	TGTGCCACCACGAAGCCCCCACTAGCGGGAGGCAATGAGCAGTTCTTC
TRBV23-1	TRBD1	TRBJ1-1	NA	CASSSGTGSNTEAFF	TGCGCCAGCAGCTCCGGGACAGGGTCGAACACTGAAGCTTTCTTT